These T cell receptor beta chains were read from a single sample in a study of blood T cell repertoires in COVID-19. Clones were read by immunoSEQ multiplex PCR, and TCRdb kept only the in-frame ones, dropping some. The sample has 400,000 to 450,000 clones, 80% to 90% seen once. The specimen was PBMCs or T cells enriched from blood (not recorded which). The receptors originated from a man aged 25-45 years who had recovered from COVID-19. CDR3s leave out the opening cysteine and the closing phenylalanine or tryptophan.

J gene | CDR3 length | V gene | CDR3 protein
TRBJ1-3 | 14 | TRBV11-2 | ASSFLGVSSGNTIY
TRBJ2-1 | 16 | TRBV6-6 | ASSQLRDRGRGNNEQF
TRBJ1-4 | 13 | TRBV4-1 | ASSAPDRLNEKLF
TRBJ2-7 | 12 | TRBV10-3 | AITAGGSVYEQY
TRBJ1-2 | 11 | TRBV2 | ASSKLGGEGYT
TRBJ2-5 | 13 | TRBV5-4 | ASSLGLPGAETQY
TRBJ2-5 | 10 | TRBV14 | ASSPQQETQY
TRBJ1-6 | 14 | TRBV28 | ASSNLGTGFRSPLH
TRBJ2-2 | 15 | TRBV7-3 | ASSLTGSGIETGELF
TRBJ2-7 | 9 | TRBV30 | AWTGSHEQY
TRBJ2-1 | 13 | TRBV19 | ASRPLAGSYNEQF
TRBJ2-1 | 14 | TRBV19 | ASSGIGTGAVDEQF
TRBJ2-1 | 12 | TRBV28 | ASSLTSEHNEQF
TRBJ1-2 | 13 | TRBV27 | ASKTDRAVHYGYT
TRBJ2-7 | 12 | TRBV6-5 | ASSLGLADYEQY
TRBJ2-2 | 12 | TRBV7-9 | ASSLGQNTGELF